These T cell receptor beta chains were read from a single sample in a study of identifying expanded T cells in peripheral blood. Produced via immunoSEQ multiplex PCR; TCRdb's table is partial and in-frame only. In the table there are 120,000 or so clones, about 80% of which are singletons. Source material: blood. The receptors stem from a person between 18 and 70 years old in good health. CDR3s include the opening cysteine and the closing phenylalanine or tryptophan. D genes are given only for firm matches. Where a row states a size, it is once, few, many or the class of an expanded clone; other rows omit it.

D gene	V gene	J gene	clone size	CDR3 protein	CDR3 DNA
TRBD1	TRBV14	TRBJ2-1	NA	CASSRPTTGPRPNEQFF	TGTGCCAGCAGCCGGCCAACGACAGGGCCTCGGCCCAATGAGCAGTTCTTC
TRBD1	TRBV5-8	TRBJ2-1	NA	CASSPRTGTSEQFF	TGTGCCAGCAGCCCAAGGACAGGGACAAGTGAGCAGTTCTTC
NA	TRBV6-1	TRBJ1-2	NA	CATRTEANYGYTF	TGTGCCACCAGGACAGAAGCAAACTATGGCTACACCTTC
NA	TRBV9	TRBJ1-6	NA	CASSVGAGSNSPLHF	TGTGCCAGCAGCGTAGGCGCAGGGTCAAATTCACCCCTCCACTTT
TRBD1	TRBV11-2	TRBJ1-1	once	CASSLLSVGQGGTEAFF	TGTGCCAGCAGCTTATTATCGGTAGGACAGGGAGGCACTGAAGCTTTCTTT
NA	TRBV5-1	TRBJ1-1	NA	CASSLEGEAFF	TGCGCCAGCAGCTTGGAGGGGGAAGCTTTCTTT
NA	TRBV30	TRBJ1-2	NA	CAWSVQGSGYTF	TGTGCCTGGAGTGTACAGGGTAGCGGCTACACCTTC
TRBD1	TRBV9	TRBJ1-2	NA	CASSDRQGPYGYTF	TGTGCCAGCAGCGATCGACAGGGGCCCTATGGCTACACCTTC
TRBD1	TRBV6-5	TRBJ1-2	NA	CASRGQSRVEGGYTF	TGTGCCAGCAGGGGACAGTCGAGGGTAGAGGGCGGCTACACCTTC
NA	TRBV18	TRBJ2-3	NA	CASSGQDTDTQYF	TGTGCCAGCTCAGGGCAGGACACAGATACGCAGTATTTT
NA	TRBV5-6	TRBJ1-1	few	CASSLGFGTEAFF	TGTGCCAGCAGCTTGGGGTTTGGCACTGAAGCTTTCTTT
TRBD1	TRBV2	TRBJ2-7	NA	CASFRDRATEQYF	TGTGCCAGCTTCCGGGACAGGGCCACCGAGCAGTACTTC
TRBD1	TRBV2	TRBJ1-1	NA	CASERGTGLNTEAFF	TGTGCCAGCGAAAGGGGGACAGGGTTGAACACTGAAGCTTTCTTT
NA	TRBV6-6	TRBJ2-7	NA	CASSYSDGYEQYF	TGTGCCAGCAGTTACTCTGATGGGTACGAGCAGTACTTC
NA	TRBV6-1	TRBJ2-7	NA	CASSERVNYEQYF	TGTGCCAGCAGTGAAAGAGTAAACTACGAGCAGTACTTC
NA	TRBV11-3	TRBJ2-3	NA	CASSPLEETQYF	TGTGCCAGCAGTCCTTTAGAGGAAACGCAGTATTTT
TRBD1	TRBV19	TRBJ1-1	NA	CASGQGRPPMNTEAFF	TGTGCCAGCGGACAGGGGCGGCCCCCGATGAACACTGAAGCTTTCTTT
NA	TRBV9	TRBJ1-2	NA	CASSVDLSGGDYGYTF	TGTGCCAGCAGCGTAGATCTGAGCGGAGGGGACTATGGCTACACCTTC
NA	TRBV6-1	TRBJ2-2	once	CASSEGVWVSGELFF	TGTGCCAGCAGTGAAGGAGTGTGGGTTAGCGGGGAGCTGTTTTTT
NA	TRBV2	TRBJ2-1	NA	CASLTQGLYNEQFF	TGTGCCAGCCTAACCCAGGGCCTTTACAATGAGCAGTTCTTC
NA	TRBV4-3	TRBJ1-3	NA	CASSQAAQAAGNTIYF	TGCGCCAGCAGCCAAGCCGCCCAAGCGGCTGGAAACACCATATATTTT
NA	TRBV4-1	TRBJ1-2	NA	CASSQDHSTGEGYTF	TGCGCCAGCAGCCAAGATCACTCGACAGGAGAGGGCTACACCTTC
NA	TRBV18	TRBJ1-5	NA	CASSPSSPLEGPQHF	TGTGCCAGCTCACCATCGAGTCCCCTTGAGGGGCCCCAGCATTTT
NA	TRBV25-1	TRBJ1-1	once	CASSEWTGEAFF	TGTGCCAGCAGTGAATGGACCGGTGAAGCTTTCTTT
TRBD2	TRBV10-1	TRBJ2-7	few	CASSESMAGGRYF	TGCGCCAGCAGTGAGTCGATGGCGGGGGGAAGGTACTTC
TRBD1	TRBV7-2	TRBJ2-3	few	CASRTDRGGTDTQYF	TGTGCCAGCAGGACGGACAGGGGAGGTACAGATACGCAGTATTTT
TRBD1	TRBV2	TRBJ2-7	few	CASSARQGKIGSYEQYF	TGTGCCAGCAGCGCGAGACAGGGCAAGATTGGGAGCTACGAGCAGTACTTC
NA	TRBV5-6	TRBJ1-3	NA	CASSLAAGWGNTIYF	TGTGCCAGCAGCTTGGCCGCAGGGTGGGGAAACACCATATATTTT
TRBD1	TRBV5-6	TRBJ2-7	few	CASSYDRDPYEQYF	TGTGCCAGCAGCTATGACAGGGATCCCTACGAGCAGTACTTC
TRBD1	TRBV2	TRBJ1-1	NA	CASSSGQEGTEAFF	TGTGCCAGCTCCTCGGGACAGGAGGGCACTGAAGCTTTCTTT
TRBD2	TRBV2	TRBJ2-3	NA	CASSEVLAGAIDTQYF	TGTGCCAGCAGTGAGGTTTTAGCGGGGGCTATAGATACGCAGTATTTT
NA	TRBV11-3	TRBJ2-7	NA	CASSLTGYYEQYF	TGTGCCAGCAGCTTGACAGGTTACTACGAGCAGTACTTC
TRBD1	TRBV2	TRBJ2-7	NA	CASSDGTGAYEQYF	TGTGCCAGCAGTGATGGGACAGGGGCCTACGAGCAGTACTTC
TRBD1	TRBV7-2	TRBJ2-3	NA	CASSSRQGSDTQYF	TGTGCCAGCAGTTCCAGACAGGGATCAGATACGCAGTATTTT
NA	TRBV5-1	TRBJ2-1	NA	CASSLGGSYNEQFF	TGCGCCAGCAGCTTGGGGGGGTCCTACAATGAGCAGTTCTTC
NA	TRBV27	TRBJ1-5	NA	CASSPETGWNQPQHF	TGTGCCAGCAGTCCAGAGACAGGATGGAATCAGCCCCAGCATTTT
TRBD1	TRBV6-5	TRBJ2-7	NA	CASSPKTGSYEQYF	TGTGCCAGCAGCCCTAAGACAGGGAGCTACGAGCAGTACTTC
NA	TRBV5-4	TRBJ2-5	NA	CASSFGLAAQETQYF	TGTGCCAGCAGCTTTGGGCTAGCAGCTCAAGAGACCCAGTACTTC
NA	TRBV7-9	TRBJ2-2	NA	CASSLEQTFSELFF	TGTGCCAGCAGCTTAGAACAGACCTTTTCCGAGCTGTTTTTT
TRBD2	TRBV9	TRBJ2-1	once	CASSTLAGAYPELDNEQFF	TGTGCCAGCAGCACCTTAGCGGGGGCCTACCCTGAATTGGACAATGAGCAGTTCTTC
TRBD1	TRBV4-1	TRBJ1-4	NA	CASSQDPTGGPNEKLFF	TGCGCCAGCAGCCAAGATCCGACAGGGGGGCCTAATGAAAAACTGTTTTTT
TRBD2	TRBV2	TRBJ2-3	NA	CASSGTSGGTRTDTQYF	TGTGCCAGCAGTGGGACTAGCGGGGGAACTCGCACAGATACGCAGTATTTT
TRBD2	TRBV5-4	TRBJ2-3	NA	CASSLPRGGVTDTQYF	TGTGCCAGCAGCTTGCCGCGCGGGGGGGTCACAGATACGCAGTATTTT
NA	TRBV7-2	TRBJ2-7	NA	CASSFDRVSEQYF	TGTGCCAGCAGCTTCGACAGAGTAAGCGAGCAGTACTTC
NA	TRBV2	TRBJ2-2	NA	CASSRRKTNTGELFF	TGTGCCAGCAGTAGACGGAAAACGAACACCGGGGAGCTGTTTTTT
NA	TRBV27	TRBJ1-2	NA	CASSQAGTPYGYTF	TGTGCCAGCAGTCAAGCCGGGACACCGTATGGCTACACCTTC
NA	TRBV7-6	TRBJ2-7	NA	CASSSGQATYEQYF	TGTGCCAGCAGCTCGGGGCAAGCTACCTACGAGCAGTACTTC
NA	TRBV7-6	TRBJ2-4	NA	CASSFRPGPSLAKNIQYF	TGTGCCAGCAGCTTCCGTCCGGGGCCCTCATTAGCCAAAAACATTCAGTACTTC
NA	TRBV4-1	TRBJ1-5	NA	CASSQEQARVDQPQHF	TGCGCCAGCAGCCAAGAACAGGCTAGGGTTGATCAGCCCCAGCATTTT
NA	TRBV9	TRBJ2-2	NA	CASSVGVLPGELFF	TGTGCCAGCAGCGTCGGGGTTTTACCCGGGGAGCTGTTTTTT
NA	TRBV4-1	TRBJ2-7	NA	CASSQEFLHEQYF	TGCGCCAGCAGCCAAGAATTTCTCCACGAGCAGTACTTC
NA	TRBV6-1	TRBJ2-1	few	CASSESYYNEQFF	TGTGCCAGCAGTGAATCATACTACAATGAGCAGTTCTTC
TRBD1	TRBV5-1	TRBJ1-6	NA	CASSLAGQGLGNSPLHF	TGCGCCAGCAGCTTGGCGGGACAGGGGCTTGGAAATTCACCCCTCCACTTT
TRBD1	TRBV7-9	TRBJ2-1	NA	CASSLDRGYEQFF	TGTGCCAGCAGCTTAGACAGGGGGTATGAGCAGTTCTTC
NA	TRBV7-9	TRBJ2-6	NA	CASSHTPSGANVLTF	TGTGCCAGCAGCCATACGCCCTCTGGGGCCAACGTCCTGACTTTC